Reported below is one T cell receptor beta chain. The source of the sample is a study of shared T cell receptors in the human thymus. Unmatched junction bases numbered 12, after V lost 0 bases and J lost 2 bases. The CDR3 extends over 18 amino acids. Per the germline V gene, CDR1 is SGHRS and CDR2 is YFSETQ. Clones were sequenced by immunoSEQ multiplex PCR, and TCRdb holds only the in-frame ones, with some missing. Here the sample spans under 700,000 clones, approximately 80% being singletons. These data were likewise used in another study, on human thymus T cells. From that study: The source of the thymus tissue was resections taken during corrective heart surgery.

Sequencing was done on a sample of thymocytes. This clonotype originated in a boy younger than two with a congenital heart defect. The genes are TRBV5-1 and TRBJ2-7, with TRBD2 matching over 9 bases. This CDR3 reads CASSLEVEARTSAYEQYF. In DNA, the CDR3 is TGCGCCAGCAGCTTGGAGGTAGAGGCCCGGACTAGCGCCTACGAGCAGTACTTC. The whole variable domain, remainder taken from reference TRBV5-1 and TRBJ2-7, is KAGVTQTPRYLIKTRGQQVTLSCSPISGHRSVSWYQQTPGQGLQFLFEYFSETQRNKGNFPGRFSGRQFSNSRSEMNVSTLELGDSALYLCASSLEVEARTSAYEQYFGPGTRLTVT.